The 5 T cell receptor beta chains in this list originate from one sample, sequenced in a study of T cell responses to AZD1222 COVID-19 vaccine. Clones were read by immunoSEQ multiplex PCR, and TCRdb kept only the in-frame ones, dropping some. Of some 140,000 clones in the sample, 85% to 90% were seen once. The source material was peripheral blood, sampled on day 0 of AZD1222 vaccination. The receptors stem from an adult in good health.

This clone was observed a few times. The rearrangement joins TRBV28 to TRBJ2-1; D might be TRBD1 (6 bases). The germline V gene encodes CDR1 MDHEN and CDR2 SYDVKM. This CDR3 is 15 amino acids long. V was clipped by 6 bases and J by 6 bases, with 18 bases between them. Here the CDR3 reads CASSQLDRMGNEQFF. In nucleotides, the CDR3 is TGTGCCAGCAGCCAATTAGACAGGATGGGCAATGAGCAGTTCTTC.

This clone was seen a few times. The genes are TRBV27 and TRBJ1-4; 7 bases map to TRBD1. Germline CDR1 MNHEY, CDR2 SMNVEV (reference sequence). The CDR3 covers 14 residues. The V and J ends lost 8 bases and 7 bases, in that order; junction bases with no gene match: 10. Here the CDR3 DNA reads TGTGCCAGCGGCCCCAGGGGGGGAAGTGAAAAACTGTTTTTT. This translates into CASGPRGGSEKLFF.

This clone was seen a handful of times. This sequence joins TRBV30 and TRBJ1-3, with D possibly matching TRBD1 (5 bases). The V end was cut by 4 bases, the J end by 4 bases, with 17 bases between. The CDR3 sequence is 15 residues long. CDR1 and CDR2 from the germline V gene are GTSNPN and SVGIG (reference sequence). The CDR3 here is CAWKKVRVTGNTIYF. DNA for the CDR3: TGTGCCTGGAAAAAGGTCAGGGTGACGGGAAACACCATATATTTT.

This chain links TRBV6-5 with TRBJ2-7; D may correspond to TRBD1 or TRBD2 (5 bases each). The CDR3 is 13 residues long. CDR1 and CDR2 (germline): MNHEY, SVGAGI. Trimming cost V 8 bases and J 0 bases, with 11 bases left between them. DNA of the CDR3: TGTGCCAGCCAAAGTGGGACCTCCTACGAGCAGTACTTC. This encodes CASQSGTSYEQYF.

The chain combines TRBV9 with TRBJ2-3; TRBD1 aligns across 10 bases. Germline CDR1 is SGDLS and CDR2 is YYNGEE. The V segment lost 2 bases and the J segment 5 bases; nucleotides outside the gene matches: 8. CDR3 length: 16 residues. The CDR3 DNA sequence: TGTGCCAGCAGCGTCGACAGGGGGCGATCGGAAGATACGCAGTATTTT. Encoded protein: CASSVDRGRSEDTQYF.